A single sample is the source of the 26 T cell receptor beta chains below, sequenced in a study of OX40 agonist ivuxolimab in advanced cancers. Only in-frame clones appear in the TCRdb table, and some are missing; sequencing was by immunoSEQ multiplex PCR. The table shows fewer than 60,000 clones, with over 80% occurring only once. The input for sequencing was CD4+ or CD8+ T cells sorted from blood, taken in a trial of the OX40 agonist ivuxolimab. The receptor set was obtained from an adult with an advanced solid tumor such as melanoma, head and neck, liver or kidney cancer.

The chain is built from TRBV5-6 and TRBJ2-5; D possibly matches TRBD1 or TRBD2 (5 bases each). The CDR3 extends over 13 amino acids. Trimming took 0 bases from V and 10 from J, leaving 13 bases between them. CDR1 is SGHDT and CDR2 is YYEEEE in the germline V gene. CDR3 residues: CASSLEPRGGQYF. CDR3 nucleotide sequence: TGTGCCAGCAGCTTGGAACCTCGTGGGGGCCAGTACTTC.

The gene calls are TRBV7-8 and TRBJ2-3, with D possibly TRBD1 on 5 matching bases. CDR3 length equals 15 residues. Germline CDR1 SGHVS, CDR2 FQNEAQ. With 2 bases removed from V and 2 bases from J, the gap between germline ends came to 11 bases. As DNA, the CDR3 is TGTGCCAGCAGCTTATTAGGGGCAAACACAGATACGCAGTATTTT. It is translated as CASSLLGANTDTQYF.

This chain connects TRBV25-1 to TRBJ2-1; the match to TRBD2 covers 8 bases. Germline CDR1 is MGHDK and CDR2 is SYGVNS. Trimming at V came to 6 bases and at J to 5 bases, leaving 6 bases not matched to a gene. The CDR3 is 14 residues long. The CDR3 here is CASRTSGNNNEQFF. The CDR3 bases are TGTGCCAGCAGAACTAGCGGAAACAACAATGAGCAGTTCTTC.

The rearrangement links TRBV9 to TRBJ1-1; D is ambiguous. The germline gives CDR1 SGDLS, CDR2 YYNGEE. The V end was cut by 0 bases, the J end by 1 base, with 7 bases between. CDR3 length: 14 residues. CDR3 nucleotides: TGTGCCAGCAGCGTAGGGCCCACGAACACTGAAGCTTTCTTT. Amino acid sequence: CASSVGPTNTEAFF.

V usage is TRBV27 and J usage is TRBJ2-3; TRBD2 matches 14 bases. The CDR3 sequence is 15 residues long. Germline assignment: CDR1 MNHEY and CDR2 SMNVEV (reference sequence). Unmatched junction bases numbered 4, after V lost 6 bases and J lost 5 bases. The CDR3 nucleotides are TGTGCCAGCAGGACTAGCGGGAGGGCCGGAGATACGCAGTATTTT. Amino acids: CASRTSGRAGDTQYF.

V usage is TRBV5-1 and J usage is TRBJ2-3, with 9 bases aligning to TRBD2. The J segment lost 3 bases and the V segment lost 0 bases, leaving 5 bases of the junction unmatched. Germline V gene sequence: CDR1 SGHRS, CDR2 YFSETQ. This CDR3 contains 16 residues. The CDR3, as DNA: TGCGCCAGCAGCTTGGATCGCGGGGGGGCGACAGATACGCAGTATTTT. This translates into CASSLDRGGATDTQYF.

The chain couples TRBV4-3 to TRBJ2-6, with D hard to call. V lost 3 bases and J lost 0, with 6 bases in between. Germline V gene sequence: CDR1 LGHNA, CDR2 YSLEER. This CDR3 comprises 15 residues. In DNA form, the CDR3 reads TGCGCCAGCAGCCATGACATCTCTGGGGCCAACGTCCTGACTTTC. Its translation is CASSHDISGANVLTF.

This sequence joins TRBV11-1 and TRBJ2-3; D not certain. Germline V CDR1 and CDR2: SGHAT, FQDESV (reference sequence). The V gene lost 3 bases and the J gene lost 2 bases, with 18 bases spanning the gap. CDR3 length: 17 residues. The CDR3 coding sequence is TGTGCCAGCAGCTTGCGCTTGACTTCCTCTAACACAGATACGCAGTATTTT. The encoded protein is CASSLRLTSSNTDTQYF.

The V call is TRBV11-3, the J call TRBJ2-1, with TRBD2 identical over 9 bases. The CDR3 has 17 amino acids. CDR1 and CDR2 (germline): SGHNT, YENEEA. J gave up 8 bases and V 4 bases, and 15 bases lay outside the gene matches. CDR3 loop: CASSSRRGGARGDEQFF. As DNA, the CDR3 is TGTGCCAGCAGCTCTAGACGCGGGGGGGCCAGAGGCGATGAGCAGTTCTTC.

DNA for the CDR3: TGTGCCAGCAGTTTACGCCCCGGGACAGCCTACGAGCAGTACTTC. Its translation is CASSLRPGTAYEQYF. The V gene is TRBV28, the J gene TRBJ2-7, with 7 bases that match TRBD1. V gave up 2 bases and J gave up 2 bases; unmatched junction bases: 6. The CDR3 is made up of 15 amino acids. Germline CDR1 and CDR2: MDHEN and SYDVKM.

The rearrangement joins TRBV19 to TRBJ2-1, with D possibly TRBD2 on 7 matching bases. V was trimmed by 6 bases and J by 1 base, leaving 16 bases between them. The germline gives CDR1 LNHDA, CDR2 SQIVND (reference sequence). This CDR3 region has 16 residues. CDR3 loop: CASSLGGGGSYNEQFF. CDR3 DNA sequence: TGTGCCAGTAGCCTCGGGGGCGGGGGTTCCTACAATGAGCAGTTCTTC.

J is TRBJ1-5 and V is TRBV4-3; maybe TRBD1 (5 bases). The V gene lost 6 bases and the J gene lost 1 base, with 13 bases spanning the gap. CDR1 and CDR2 (germline): LGHNA, YSLEER. The CDR3 loop spans 15 amino acids. CDR3 sequence (DNA): TGCGCCAGCAGTCTCGGGCGGGGGAGCAATCAGCCCCAGCATTTT. Encoded protein: CASSLGRGSNQPQHF.

This chain uses TRBV18 with TRBJ2-1, with 11 bases that match TRBD2. The CDR3 consists of 16 residues. The ends lost 3 bases at V and 5 bases at J; junction bases unmatched: 6. Germline values: CDR1 KGHSH, CDR2 LQKENI. DNA for the CDR3: TGTGCCAGCTCACCGGGGCTAGCGGGGGGCCACAATGAGCAGTTCTTC. Protein product: CASSPGLAGGHNEQFF.

This clone was counted a single time. The chain carries TRBV5-1 and TRBJ2-5, with D possibly being TRBD2 (7 bases). From germline, CDR1 is SGHRS and CDR2 YFSETQ. V dropped 0 bases and J dropped 3 bases, with 12 bases sitting between them. The CDR3 extends over 15 amino acids. CDR3 region: CASSLVIGGEETQYF. The CDR3 bases are TGCGCCAGCAGCTTGGTAATAGGGGGGGAAGAGACCCAGTACTTC.

The V gene is TRBV2, the J gene TRBJ2-1; possibly TRBD1 or TRBD2 for D (6 bases each). This CDR3 comprises 15 residues. Germline V CDR1 and CDR2: SNHLY, FYNNEI. V shed 7 bases and J shed 4 bases, with 17 bases lying between them. The CDR3 bases are TGTGCCAGCATGGAGGGGGAACCATTTTACAATGAGCAGTTCTTC. Translating gives CASMEGEPFYNEQFF.

The J gene is TRBJ2-3, the V gene TRBV28, with TRBD1 as a possible D gene (6 bases). With 6 bases removed from V and 1 base from J, the gap between germline ends came to 17 bases. The germline CDR1 and CDR2 sequences are MDHEN and SYDVKM. The CDR3 loop spans 16 amino acids. DNA for the CDR3: TGTGCCAGCAGCACTCAGCCGGGACAAGGCACAGATACGCAGTATTTT. It yields the protein CASSTQPGQGTDTQYF. Combining the CDR3 with reference TRBV28 and TRBJ2-3 gives the whole variable domain DVKVTQSSRYLVKRTGEKVFLECVQDMDHENMFWYRQDPGLGLRLIYFSYDVKMKEKGDIPEGYSVSREKKERFSLILESASTNQTSMYLCASSTQPGQGTDTQYFGPGTRLTVL.

The chain couples TRBV5-1 to TRBJ1-1, with a tentative D call TRBD1 (5 bases). Germline V gives CDR1 SGHRS, CDR2 YFSETQ. Trimming cost V 4 bases and J 6 bases, with 16 bases left between them. This CDR3 region has 14 residues. The CDR3 coding sequence is TGCGCCAGCAGCCCCTACGCCAGGGAGGCTGAAGCTTTCTTT. The encoded protein is CASSPYAREAEAFF.

The V and J genes are TRBV28 and TRBJ2-7; D may be TRBD2 (5 bases). There are 13 residues in the CDR3. V dropped 3 bases and J dropped 3 bases, with 9 bases sitting between them. Looked up from germline, CDR1 is MDHEN and CDR2 is SYDVKM. This CDR3 reads CASSFQGLYEQYF. The CDR3 DNA reads TGTGCCAGCAGTTTTCAAGGACTCTACGAGCAGTACTTC.

V gene TRBV28 combines with J gene TRBJ2-2; possibly TRBD2 for D (5 bases). The CDR3 runs to 13 residues. The germline gives CDR1 MDHEN, CDR2 SYDVKM. V dropped 11 bases and J dropped 2 bases, with 12 bases sitting between them. The CDR3 is CAGRAANTGELFF. CDR3 in DNA: TGTGCCGGGAGAGCAGCAAACACCGGGGAGCTGTTTTTT.

The chain carries TRBV2 and TRBJ1-4; 10 nucleotides align to TRBD1. V shed 3 bases, J shed 0 bases, and the junction held 7 bases outside the gene matches. The CDR3 has 18 residues. Germline V gives CDR1 SNHLY, CDR2 FYNNEI. This CDR3 is CASSDIRDRGATNEKLFF. The CDR3 DNA follows: TGTGCCAGCAGTGATATAAGGGACAGGGGTGCAACTAATGAAAAACTGTTTTTT.

V usage is TRBV5-4 and J usage is TRBJ1-2; D unclear. The germline V gene has CDR1 SGHNT and CDR2 YYREEE (reference sequence). The CDR3 runs to 13 residues. With 3 bases removed from V and 6 bases from J, the gap between germline ends came to 12 bases. As DNA, the CDR3 is TGTGCCAGCAGCTCGTTCGGGGAGGATGGCTACACCTTC. Amino acid sequence: CASSSFGEDGYTF.

The chain has TRBV28 and TRBJ2-1, with D perhaps matching TRBD1 (6 bases). V lost 5 bases and J lost 2, with 16 bases in between. Germline V gene sequence: CDR1 MDHEN, CDR2 SYDVKM. The CDR3 runs 16 residues. In nucleotides, the CDR3 is TGTGCCAGCAGTCCCTCAAGCTGGGGGCCCTACAATGAGCAGTTCTTC. This encodes CASSPSSWGPYNEQFF.

This rearrangement joins TRBV5-4 to TRBJ2-5; 11 bases map to TRBD2. Germline V gives CDR1 SGHNT, CDR2 YYREEE (reference sequence). CDR3 size: 17 residues. Germline trimming cut 4 bases from V and 4 bases from J; bases unmatched to any gene: 12. CDR3 coding DNA: TGTGCCAGCAGCCTGAGGACTAGCGGGCCCCGAGGAGAGACCCAGTACTTC. It yields the protein CASSLRTSGPRGETQYF.

The chain employs TRBV28 and TRBJ2-2, with D possibly matching TRBD1 (6 bases). V lost 5 bases, J lost 1 base, and 11 bases lay in between. CDR1 MDHEN and CDR2 SYDVKM come from the germline V gene. This CDR3 comprises 15 residues. The CDR3 nucleotides read TGTGCCAGCAGTCCCCTGACAGGGAACACCGGGGAGCTGTTTTTT. Amino acid sequence: CASSPLTGNTGELFF.

The J gene is TRBJ1-4, the V gene TRBV19, with D possibly being TRBD1 (6 bases). The CDR3 runs 16 residues. Germline CDR1 is LNHDA and CDR2 is SQIVND (reference sequence). V was shortened by 1 base and J by 5 bases, with 14 bases between the two germline ends. CDR3 region: CASSIGRQARNEKLFF. The CDR3 nucleotides read TGTGCCAGTAGTATAGGACGACAGGCCAGGAATGAAAAACTGTTTTTT.

The CDR3 sequence: CASSVEGTVNTEAFF. The DNA of the CDR3 is TGTGCCAGCAGCGTAGAAGGGACGGTGAACACTGAAGCTTTCTTT. The chain couples TRBV9 to TRBJ1-1, with a weak D call TRBD1 (5 bases). The CDR3 length is 15 residues. V was pared by 0 bases and J by 0 bases, with 9 bases between. Germline CDR1 is SGDLS and CDR2 is YYNGEE.